These 20 T cell receptor beta chains share one sample of origin, sequenced in a study of T cell repertoires in cytomegalovirus infection. TCRdb re-analysed the reads in MiXCR, keeping a single row per CDR3 protein. Here the sample spans 350,000 to 550,000 distinct CDR3 sequences, under 40% being singletons. Sequenced material: PBMCs. These receptors came from a human donor in good health (CMV status not recorded). Some clones in this sample may be carry-over from other donors' samples.

At least ten counts were recorded for this clonotype. A much more abundant neighbour one base away suggests this may be a read error. V and J are TRBV7-2 and TRBJ2-2; D gene unclear. The CDR3 runs 12 residues. The germline gives CDR1 SGHTA, CDR2 FQGNSA. Trimming took 3 bases from V and 2 from J, leaving 1 base between them. CDR3 in DNA: TGTGCCAGCAGCTTCAACACCGGGGAGCTGTTTTTT. Its protein product is CASSFNTGELFF. The full variable domain, in which reference TRBV7-2 and TRBJ2-2 provide the parts outside the CDR3, is GAGVSQSPSNKVTEKGKDVELRCDPISGHTALYWYRQSLGQGLEFLIYFQGNSAPDKSGLPSDRFSAERTGGSVSTLTIQRTQQEDSAVYLCASSFNTGELFFGEGSRLTVL.

This clonotype has only a few counts. The chain employs TRBV11-2 and TRBJ1-3; the match to TRBD1 covers 7 bases. Germline CDR1 reads SGHAT; CDR2 reads FQNNGV. V was pared by 5 bases and J by 2 bases, with 6 bases of the junction left unmatched. CDR3 length: 15 amino acids. As DNA, the CDR3 is TGTGCCAGCAGCCCGCACAGGGGTACTGGAAACACCATATATTTT. This encodes CASSPHRGTGNTIYF.

This clonotype was counted between two and nine times. V and J are TRBV28 and TRBJ2-5; D may be TRBD2 (6 bases). The CDR3 extends over 15 amino acids. The germline CDR1 and CDR2 sequences are MDHEN and SYDVKM. Trimming left V 4 bases short and J 4 bases short, with 16 bases between. The CDR3 coding sequence is TGTGCCAGCAGTTCCAGGGAGGTAGGGACAGAGACCCAGTACTTC. Translated, it gives CASSSREVGTETQYF.

The chain uses TRBV6-5 and TRBJ1-6; weak D call: TRBD1 (5 bases). Germline V lookup: CDR1 MNHEY, CDR2 SVGAGI. The CDR3 runs to 19 residues. The V gene lost 2 bases and the J gene lost 0 bases, with 17 bases spanning the gap. CDR3 residues: CASSYEAGTASSYNSPLHF. CDR3 bases: TGTGCCAGCAGTTACGAAGCCGGGACGGCGAGCTCCTATAATTCACCCCTCCACTTT.

This clonotype was counted a few times. The chain couples TRBV19 to TRBJ1-6; D is unclear. The CDR3 consists of 14 residues. The germline V and J ends were trimmed by 6 bases and 5 bases, with 11 bases remaining between them. In germline, CDR1 is LNHDA, CDR2 SQIVND (reference sequence). Here the CDR3 reads CASRIGTDNSPLHF. The CDR3 DNA reads TGTGCCAGTAGGATTGGCACTGATAATTCACCCCTCCACTTT.

This clonotype came up many times. The chain couples TRBV7-2 to TRBJ2-1, with 9 bases aligning to TRBD2. The germline gives CDR1 SGHTA, CDR2 FQGNSA. This CDR3 contains 20 residues. J was trimmed by 4 bases and V by 5 bases; bases with no gene match: 21. CDR3 nucleotide sequence: TGTGCCAGCAGCCCCAAGGGGATAGCGGGGGCCCAATACAAGTACAATGAGCAGTTCTTC. Its translation is CASSPKGIAGAQYKYNEQFF.

This rearrangement joins TRBV24-1 to TRBJ2-5; D is ambiguous. Germline lookup yields CDR1 KGHDR and CDR2 SFDVKD. V dropped 4 bases and J dropped 1 base, with 12 bases sitting between them. There are 15 residues in the CDR3. CDR3 in DNA: TGTGCCACCAGTGACTATACGGACGGCCAAGAGACCCAGTACTTC. It codes for CATSDYTDGQETQYF.

This clonotype was observed a few times. A junction boundary mismatches the germline segment, possibly from a read error. The gene calls are TRBV7-2 and TRBJ1-2, with a tentative D call TRBD1 (5 bases). The CDR3 totals 12 residues. Germline CDR1 and CDR2: SGHTA and FQGNSA. The CDR3 here is CVSRGEDYGYTF. In DNA, the CDR3 is TGTGTCAGCAGAGGGGAGGACTATGGCTACACCTTC.

V gene TRBV15 combines with J gene TRBJ2-1, with 8 bases identical to TRBD2. From germline, CDR1 is LNHNV and CDR2 YYDKDF (reference sequence). V lost 0 bases to trimming and J lost 7 bases; unmatched junction nucleotides: 20. The CDR3 length is 20 residues. The DNA of the CDR3 is TGTGCCACCAGCAGAGATCTCAACCGACGACTAGCGCAGGAAGGAAATGAGCAGTTCTTC. Its translation: CATSRDLNRRLAQEGNEQFF.

In this sample, this clonotype turned up a few times. The V and J genes are TRBV6-5 and TRBJ1-6; D is unclear. V lost 6 bases and J lost 7, with 7 bases in between. Looked up from germline, CDR1 is MNHEY and CDR2 is SVGAGI. The CDR3 contains 12 residues. The CDR3 region has the DNA TGTGCCAGCAGACCACCCAATTCACCCCTCCACTTT. Amino acids: CASRPPNSPLHF.

The table lists this clonotype with a few counts. The J gene is TRBJ2-1, the V gene TRBV7-9; maybe TRBD2 (5 bases). The CDR3 has 16 residues. Germline V gene lookup returns CDR1 SEHNR and CDR2 FQNEAQ (reference sequence). Trimming pared 7 bases from V and 10 bases from J, leaving 26 bases between. The DNA for the CDR3 is TGTGCCAGCACCTCCCGAGAGGCGGGCCCTTCCGTCGAGCAGTTCTTC. Translating gives CASTSREAGPSVEQFF.

The chain combines TRBV7-2 with TRBJ2-4; TRBD2 matches at 8 bases. Germline values: CDR1 SGHTA, CDR2 FQGNSA. V was pared by 7 bases and J by 0 bases, with 11 bases of the junction left unmatched. The CDR3 runs 17 residues. The CDR3 here is CASTVRGGLEAKNIQYF. In DNA, the CDR3 is TGTGCCAGCACCGTTCGGGGGGGGTTGGAAGCCAAAAACATTCAGTACTTC.

This clonotype was detected a few times. For the CDR3, the DNA is TGTGCCAGTAGATCCCGGGACAGGTGGAAATTACCCCTCCACTTT. As protein: CASRSRDRWKLPLHF. The chain employs TRBV19 and TRBJ1-6, with 8 bases matching TRBD1. The CDR3 loop spans 15 amino acids. Germline assignment: CDR1 LNHDA and CDR2 SQIVND (reference sequence). V lost 6 bases to trimming and J lost 12 bases; unmatched junction nucleotides: 13.

This clonotype was seen repeatedly, ten times or more. The rearrangement uses TRBV6-1 and TRBJ1-2, with TRBD1 matching 10 bases. V gave up 6 bases and J gave up 4 bases; unmatched junction bases: 2. Per germline, CDR1 MNHNS and CDR2 SASEGT. This CDR3 is 13 amino acids long. The CDR3 sequence: CASSGDRGYGYTF. CDR3 nucleotides: TGTGCCAGCAGCGGGGACAGGGGCTATGGCTACACCTTC.

The chain combines TRBV3-1 with TRBJ1-1, with 8 bases aligning to TRBD1. V lost 4 bases, J lost 6 bases, and 7 bases stayed unmatched. CDR1 LGHDT and CDR2 YNNKEL come from the germline V gene (reference sequence). This CDR3 has 14 amino acids. CDR3 sequence reads: CASSRTGSEAEAFF. CDR3 in DNA: TGTGCCAGCAGCCGGACAGGGAGTGAGGCTGAAGCTTTCTTT.

In this sample, this clonotype turned up a few times. The V gene is TRBV9, the J gene TRBJ2-1; 9 positions agree with TRBD2. Germline CDR1 is SGDLS and CDR2 is YYNGEE. The CDR3 contains 17 residues. With 4 bases clipped from V and 7 bases from J, the junction kept 15 bases outside the gene matches. The CDR3: CASSTTLTSGGGNEQFF. CDR3 coding DNA: TGTGCCAGCAGCACAACCCTGACTAGCGGTGGGGGTAATGAGCAGTTCTTC.

J is TRBJ1-5 and V is TRBV6-6; possibly TRBD1 for D (5 bases). The germline CDR1 and CDR2 sequences are MNHNY and SVGAGI (reference sequence). Trimming left V 5 bases short and J 0 bases short, with 11 bases between. The CDR3 sequence is 15 residues long. As DNA, the CDR3 is TGTGCCAGCAGTAATGGACAATATAGCAATCAGCCCCAGCATTTT. Translation: CASSNGQYSNQPQHF.

In DNA form, the CDR3 reads TGCAGTGCTAGGGCATATGGCACTGAAGCTTTCTTT. Translating gives CSARAYGTEAFF. The V gene is TRBV20-1, the J gene TRBJ1-1; no definite D call. The V gene lost 3 bases and the J gene lost 4 bases, with 9 bases spanning the gap. CDR3 size: 12 residues. Germline V lookup: CDR1 DFQATT, CDR2 SNEGSKA (reference sequence).

This clonotype was counted ten times or more. The genes are TRBV7-2 and TRBJ2-7; D not certain. V shed 1 base and J shed 3 bases, with 13 bases lying between them. Germline CDR1 and CDR2: SGHTA and FQGNSA. The CDR3 length is 15 residues. The CDR3, as DNA: TGTGCCAGCAGCTTAGGAAACGGAAAGATCTACGAGCAGTACTTC. Translating gives CASSLGNGKIYEQYF.

The genes are TRBV7-4 and TRBJ2-1; the D call may be TRBD1 or TRBD2 (5 bases each). The V gene's germline CDR1 is SGHVT and CDR2 SQSDAQ. This CDR3 is built from 14 residues. With 5 bases removed from V and 3 bases from J, the gap between germline ends came to 11 bases. The CDR3, as DNA: TGTGCCAGCAGCCCAGGGCGGGTCTACAATGAGCAGTTCTTC. Translating gives CASSPGRVYNEQFF.